The subject of this entry is one TCR beta chain. The repertoire was sequenced with immunoSEQ multiplex PCR; TCRdb's copy has only in-frame clones and lacks some. The sample has roughly 3,000 clones; 70% to 90% are singletons. J lost 0 bases, V lost 4 bases, and 2 bases had no gene match. From germline, CDR1 is SEHNR and CDR2 FQNEAQ (reference sequence). This CDR3 has 15 amino acids. The data are from a study of tumor T cells in aggressive B-cell lymphoma. Sequenced input: tumor tissue. This chain uses TRBV7-9 with TRBJ1-3, with 8 bases lining up with TRBD1. This TCR came from an adult with diffuse large B cell lymphoma. CDR3 nucleotide sequence: TGTGCCAGCAGCTCAACAGGGGGCTCTGGAAACACCATATATTTT. Residues: CASSSTGGSGNTIYF.